The TCR beta chain under discussion was sequenced for a study of blood T cell repertoires in COVID-19. About the research overall: Sources were T cells, B-cell-depleted T cells, or PBMCs; the material itself was cDNA or gDNA.

V lost 5 bases and J lost 7; bases outside the gene matches: 6. This CDR3 comprises 15 residues. The germline V gene has CDR1 SGHTA and CDR2 FQGNSA. Using immunoSEQ multiplex PCR, the repertoire was profiled, and TCRdb retains in-frame clones only, with some absent. Altogether approximately 480,000 clones are present, 80% to 90% being singletons, with the ten largest covering about 0.91%. The source material was peripheral blood. The clonotype comes from a man younger than 30 with COVID-19, enrolled during active disease. The V gene is TRBV7-2, the J gene TRBJ2-2, with 11 bases matching TRBD1. CDR3 nucleotides: TGTGCCAGCAGCCCGGACAGGGGGCTAATCGGGGAGCTGTTTTTT. It is translated as CASSPDRGLIGELFF.